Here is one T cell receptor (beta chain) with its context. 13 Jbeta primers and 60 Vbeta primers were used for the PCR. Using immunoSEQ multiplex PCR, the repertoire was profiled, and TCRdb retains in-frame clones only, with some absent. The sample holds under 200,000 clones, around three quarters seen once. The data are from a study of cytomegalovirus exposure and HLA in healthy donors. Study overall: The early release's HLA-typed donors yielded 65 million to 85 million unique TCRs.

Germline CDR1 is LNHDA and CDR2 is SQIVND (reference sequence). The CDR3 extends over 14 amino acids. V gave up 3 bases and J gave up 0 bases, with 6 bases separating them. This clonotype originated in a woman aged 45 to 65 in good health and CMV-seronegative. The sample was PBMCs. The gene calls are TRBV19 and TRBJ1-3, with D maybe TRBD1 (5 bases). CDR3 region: CASSIGASGNTIYF. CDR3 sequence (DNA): TGTGCCAGTAGTATTGGGGCCTCTGGAAACACCATATATTTT.